This T cell receptor (beta chain) was recovered during a study of cytomegalovirus exposure and HLA in healthy donors. The PCR employed 60 Vbeta primers together with 13 Jbeta primers. Clones were read by immunoSEQ multiplex PCR, and TCRdb kept only the in-frame ones, dropping some. Here the sample spans approximately 210,000 clones, about nine tenths being singletons. The germline V and J ends were trimmed by 1 base and 2 bases, with 3 bases remaining between them. Germline V gene sequence: CDR1 MNHNY, CDR2 SVGAGI (reference sequence). CDR3 length: 14 residues. Specimen: PBMCs. The genes are TRBV6-6 and TRBJ2-6; D is undetermined. The receptor's source is a man aged 25-45 years in good health and CMV-seronegative. In DNA, the CDR3 is TGTGCCAGCAGTTACTTAGCTGGGGCCAACGTCCTGACTTTC. Translating it yields CASSYLAGANVLTF.